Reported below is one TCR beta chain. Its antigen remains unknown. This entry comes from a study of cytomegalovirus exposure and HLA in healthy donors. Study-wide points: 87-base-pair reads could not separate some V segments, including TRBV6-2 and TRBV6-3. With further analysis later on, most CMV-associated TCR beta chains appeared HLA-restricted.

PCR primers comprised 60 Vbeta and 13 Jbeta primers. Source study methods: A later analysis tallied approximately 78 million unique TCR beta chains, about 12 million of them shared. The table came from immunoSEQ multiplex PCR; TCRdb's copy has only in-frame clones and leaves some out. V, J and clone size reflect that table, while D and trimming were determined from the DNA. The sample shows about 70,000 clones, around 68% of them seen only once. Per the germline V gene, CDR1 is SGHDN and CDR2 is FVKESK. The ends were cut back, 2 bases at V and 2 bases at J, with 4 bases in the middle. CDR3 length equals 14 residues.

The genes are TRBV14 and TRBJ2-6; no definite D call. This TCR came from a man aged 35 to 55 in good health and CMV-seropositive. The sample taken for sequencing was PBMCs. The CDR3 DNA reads TGTGCCAGCAGCCAAATCGCTGGGGCCAACGTCCTGACTTTC. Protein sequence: CASSQIAGANVLTF.